A single T cell receptor beta chain is shown here with its context. The clone's antigen remains unknown. Base qualities are missing; no much larger clone stands one base away. Using the deep immunoSEQ assay, multiplex PCR amplified TCR CDR3 regions from genomic DNA. Extracted genomic DNA from each cell subset was spread evenly across all wells of several immunoSEQ 96-well plates, with each plate serving as a replicate. For sorted subsets, approximately 200 ng of genomic DNA, equivalent to tens of thousands of T cell genomes, went into each replicate PCR. Purified libraries were measured with a Qubit 3.0 fluorometer, size-checked on a Bioanalyzer 2100, and measured again with the KAPA Library Quantification kit. Every immunoSEQ 96-well plate was sequenced on a separate single-read 150-cycle Illumina NextSeq 550 flow cell. For the original study's pipeline: Because the immunoSEQ output included only junctional sequences and no quality scores, the filtering could not be the same as the filtering used for full-length reads. Sequences were annotated with PyIR, a Python wrapper for IgBLAST v1.9, and V/J genes and CDR3 were assigned using IMGT germline references. Reads with weak V/J assignments (E-value above 1e-6), missing CDR3, stop codons, out-of-frame junctions, or ambiguous translated residues were removed. V3J clonotypes were defined by identical inferred V gene, J gene, and CDR3 amino acid sequence. The percentage overlap between two repertoires was calculated by dividing the number of shared unique clonotypes by the size of the smaller repertoire. RTK rarefaction, the Chao1 estimator, and Recon v2.1 estimates of unobserved clonotypes were used to assess repertoire richness. OLGA was used to compute generation probabilities for all TCRbeta clonotypes that the gDNA method yielded from a few donors. Not all clones reach the TCRdb copy of this immuneACCESS table, which keeps in-frame sequences only. Checked studies attribute under half of the gap to unresolved V genes and leave the rest unexplained. For V, J and clone size, that table is used; D and trimming come from the DNA. The sample table contains about 2.4 million clones; only one count was recorded for 80% to 95% of them. The ten largest account for 0.36% of the sample.

These data belong to a study of shared clonotypes between healthy human individuals (dated by TCRdb to the early 2020s). Some background on the complete study: The cohort included a few men and a couple of women between 18 and 49 years of age. To increase sequencing depth and limit assay-specific biases, different laboratories used diverse techniques to prepare libraries and sequence TCR repertoires. Each donor's leukapheresis produced roughly between roughly 0.85 and 9.5 billion PBMCs. For each donor, CD4 naive and CD4 memory were each given three plates, CD8 naive was given two plates, and CD8 memory was given one plate. Blood TCR repertoires of five healthy adults were deeply sequenced to estimate repertoire size and the extent of clonotype sharing between individuals. What the study reported, not specific to this receptor: When a few donors were compared, the shared fraction of clonotypes was around 4.6% for naive CD4, around 3.6% for naive CD8, 2% to 2.5% for memory CD4, and less than 0.5% for memory CD8. Pairwise subsampling led to the expectation that sequencing depth would affect the degree of clonotype sharing among donors. Even with the large sequencing depth, rarefaction of the sorted-subset datasets indicated that sequencing was incomplete. Naive subsets generally had larger estimated clonotype richness than memory subsets did. The genetic and exposure-history diversity represented was limited by the small number of donors. Higher generation probabilities were observed for clonotypes shared by all four sorted-subset donors than for non-shared clonotypes. Sampling was limited to blood, and TCR repertoires in tissue likely differ from TCR repertoires in blood.

Donors were healthy HIV-negative adults with no recently reported acute infections or vaccinations. Only Caucasian adults living in Nashville, Tennessee, USA were represented among the donors. CD4+ T cells were enriched by magnetic negative selection, after which naive cells were positively selected on CD45RA and the negative fraction was taken as the memory subset. Blood was obtained by leukapheresis, after which PBMCs were separated by Ficoll-Histopaque density gradient centrifugation and cryopreserved in liquid nitrogen vapor phase. Analytical flow cytometry was used to check the purity and quantity of each magnetically sorted T cell population. Each sorted fraction had its genomic DNA isolated and then quantified by UV absorbance on a Nanodrop 2000c. The CDR3, from cysteine to phenylalanine, totals 13 residues. This entry keeps only the CDR3 DNA: 39 bases, framed from base 1. For CDR1 and CDR2, the germline V gene lists MDHEN and SYDVKM. Trimming accounts for 7 bases at V and 4 bases at J, while the number of junction bases matched to no gene is 5.

This sequence originates from a man aged 18 to 30 in good health. Some clones in this sample may be carry-over from other donors' samples. The specimen sequenced was naive CD4+ T cells from PBMCs. The cell subset or site tag for this specimen amounts to: CD45RA+ positively selected. The rearranged segments are TRBV28 and TRBJ1-1, with 8 middle bases fitting TRBD1. In nucleotides, the sequence is TGTGCCAGCAAAACTACAGGGGGCACTGAAGCTTTCTTT. It encodes CASKTTGGTEAFF.